Below, 17 T cell receptor beta chains from the same sample are listed, as sequenced in a study of blood T cell repertoires in COVID-19. Method: immunoSEQ multiplex PCR; TCRdb's copy keeps in-frame clones and lacks some. The sample holds some 120,000 clones, about 80% seen once. The sample was peripheral blood. Every receptor here comes from a human donor in a cohort sampled during active COVID-19.

The CDR3 loop is CASTPFIDSYEQYF. The CDR3 DNA is TGTGCCAGCACCCCCTTTATAGACTCCTACGAGCAGTACTTC. This chain links TRBV7-2 with TRBJ2-7; the D is unclear. The CDR3 runs 14 residues. V lost 7 bases to trimming and J lost 0 bases, with 13 bases between them. From germline, CDR1 is SGHTA and CDR2 FQGNSA.

J is TRBJ1-6 and V is TRBV6-5; 11 nucleotides line up with TRBD1. This CDR3 spans 15 amino acids. Per the germline V gene, CDR1 is MNHEY and CDR2 is SVGAGI. Trimming took 7 bases from V and 3 from J; bases not matched to a gene: 2. CDR3 in amino acids: CASKGTGGYNSPLHF. The DNA of the CDR3 is TGTGCCAGCAAGGGGACAGGGGGCTATAATTCACCCCTCCACTTT.

The rearrangement joins TRBV6-1 to TRBJ1-2; tentatively, D is TRBD1 (5 bases). The CDR3 has 15 residues. V was pared by 3 bases and J by 2 bases, with 13 bases between. The germline gives CDR1 MNHNS, CDR2 SASEGT. The DNA of the CDR3 is TGTGCCAGCAGTGAGATTGTGGGGGGAAACTATGGCTACACCTTC. Residues: CASSEIVGGNYGYTF.

This chain uses TRBV6-2 or TRBV6-3 with TRBJ1-2; no reliable D call. The CDR3 is 13 amino acids. In germline, CDR1 is MNHEY, CDR2 SVGEGT. V gave up 0 bases and J gave up 10 bases, with 12 bases separating them. CDR3 amino acids: CASSYSDKWAYTF. In DNA, the CDR3 is TGTGCCAGCAGTTACTCCGACAAGTGGGCCTACACCTTC.

The chain links TRBV3-1 (or the pseudogene TRBV3-2) to TRBJ2-7, with 7 nucleotides matching TRBD2. J gave up 3 bases and V 10 bases, and 9 bases lay outside the gene matches. Germline V lookup: CDR1 LGHDT, CDR2 YNNKEL (reference sequence). The CDR3 runs 13 residues. The CDR3 reads CATWGGRGYEQYF. In DNA form, the CDR3 reads TGTGCCACCTGGGGGGGACGAGGCTACGAGCAGTACTTC.

The V call is TRBV7-9, the J call TRBJ1-5; the D gene is possibly TRBD1 (6 bases). The ends were cut back, 4 bases at V and 0 bases at J, with 10 bases in the middle. The CDR3 sequence is 15 residues long. CDR1 is SEHNR and CDR2 is FQNEAQ in the germline V gene (reference sequence). This CDR3 is CASSSWTASNQPQHF. The CDR3 nucleotides are TGTGCCAGCAGCTCCTGGACAGCTAGCAATCAGCCCCAGCATTTT.

The chain joins TRBV7-8 to TRBJ1-2; 9 bases match TRBD1. Germline values: CDR1 SGHVS, CDR2 FQNEAQ. This CDR3 contains 15 residues. The junction had 17 bases not matched to a gene; V was cut back by 5 bases and J by 13 bases. CDR3 amino acids: CASSIRTGVYLGGTF. In DNA, the CDR3 is TGTGCCAGCAGCATCCGGACAGGGGTATATTTAGGCGGCACCTTC.

The CDR3 DNA follows: TGTGCCAGCAGCAACGGACTAGCGGACAGAAGCCTGTTCTTC. Amino acid sequence: CASSNGLADRSLFF. V and J are TRBV7-2 and TRBJ2-1; 10 nucleotides align to TRBD2. The trim removed 5 bases at V and 15 bases at J, leaving 13 bases unmatched. This CDR3 is built from 14 residues. Germline V gene lookup returns CDR1 SGHTA and CDR2 FQGNSA.

The chain has TRBV5-4 and TRBJ1-6; no clear D gene. The germline V and J ends were trimmed by 2 bases and 9 bases, with 12 bases remaining between them. CDR1 SGHNT and CDR2 YYREEE come from the germline V gene (reference sequence). The length of the CDR3 is 14 residues. Here the CDR3 reads CASSFKVTGSPLHF. The CDR3 bases are TGTGCCAGCAGCTTTAAAGTAACGGGTTCACCCCTCCACTTT.

This clone has just a few counts. The CDR3 nucleotides are TGCAGCGTACTCTCCCAGAGGTCCACTGAAGCTTTCTTT. This sequence encodes CSVLSQRSTEAFF. The chain joins TRBV29-1 to TRBJ1-1; D not certain. V was pared by 6 bases and J by 4 bases, with 15 bases between. Germline V gene lookup returns CDR1 SQVTM and CDR2 ANQGSEA. The CDR3 is 13 amino acids.

This chain joins TRBV29-1 and TRBJ1-2, with D hard to call. Germline V gives CDR1 SQVTM, CDR2 ANQGSEA. Trimming took 6 bases from V and 5 from J, leaving 16 bases between them. The CDR3 loop spans 13 amino acids. The CDR3 is CSVGGRADYGYTF. The CDR3 DNA reads TGCAGCGTGGGAGGTAGGGCAGATTATGGCTACACCTTC.

This clone has a single count. V gene TRBV2 combines with J gene TRBJ2-5; perhaps TRBD2 as D (6 bases). Germline V gene sequence: CDR1 SNHLY, CDR2 FYNNEI. The length of the CDR3 is 14 residues. The V gene lost 1 base and the J gene lost 5 bases, with 11 bases spanning the gap. Written as DNA, the CDR3 is TGTGCCAGCAGTGAAGGGACGGCGGGGGAGACCCAGTACTTC. It codes for CASSEGTAGETQYF. Using reference TRBV2 and TRBJ2-5 for the parts outside the CDR3, the full variable domain is EPEVTQTPSHQVTQMGQEVILRCVPISNHLYFYWYRQILGQKVEFLVSFYNNEISEKSEIFDDQFSVERPDGSNFTLKIRSTKLEDSAMYFCASSEGTAGETQYFGPGTRLLVL.

This clone turned up a few times. The rearrangement uses TRBV5-4 and TRBJ2-1; 7 nucleotides match TRBD2. Germline assignment: CDR1 SGHNT and CDR2 YYREEE (reference sequence). The CDR3 is 15 residues long. V lost 2 bases and J lost 6; bases outside the gene matches: 8. DNA of the CDR3: TGTGCCAGCAGCTTAGGAGCGGGACCGCTCAATGAGCAGTTCTTC. It is translated as CASSLGAGPLNEQFF.

This clone was detected a few times. The chain recombines TRBV7-2 with TRBJ2-5, with TRBD2 identical over 7 bases. CDR3 length: 14 amino acids. Germline V lookup: CDR1 SGHTA, CDR2 FQGNSA. The V segment lost 0 bases and the J segment 4 bases; nucleotides outside the gene matches: 2. The CDR3 loop reads CASSLAGGIETQYF. The DNA for the CDR3 is TGTGCCAGCAGCTTAGCCGGGGGGATAGAGACCCAGTACTTC.

The chain employs TRBV12-1 and TRBJ2-7; TRBD2 is the table's D call and was not checked against the DNA. TRBV12-1 is recorded as a pseudogene. The CDR3 covers 14 residues. In nucleotides, the CDR3 is TGTGCCAGGAAAGCGGGGGGCCATATCTACGAGCAGTACTTC. Protein sequence: CARKAGGHIYEQYF.

This chain joins TRBV7-2 and TRBJ2-5; D perhaps matches TRBD1 (5 bases). Trimming shortened V by 0 bases and J by 3 bases, and 11 bases separated the two germline ends. The V gene's germline CDR1 is SGHTA and CDR2 FQGNSA. The CDR3 totals 15 residues. The CDR3 DNA sequence: TGTGCCAGCAGCTTAGCCCAGGGTACAGAAGAGACCCAGTACTTC. Its translation: CASSLAQGTEETQYF.

V and J are TRBV6-5 and TRBJ2-1; D not certain. This CDR3 region has 13 residues. V was cut by 2 bases and J by 10 bases, with 12 bases left in between. CDR1 and CDR2 (germline): MNHEY, SVGAGI. The CDR3 sequence: CASSYNRKREQFF. The CDR3 DNA reads TGTGCCAGCAGTTACAACCGGAAGCGAGAGCAGTTCTTC.